What follows are 30 T cell receptor beta chains derived from one specimen sequenced in a study of beta chain features in type 1 diabetes. The study, taken as a whole, reports: Across all four CD4+ subsets, people with type 1 diabetes showed modestly shorter TCRB CDR3s.

These receptors have no known antigen. Since all of the isolated RNA was reverse transcribed, expressed TCRB transcripts were what got sequenced. The method was immunoSEQ multiplex PCR; TCRdb's version includes in-frame clones alone and lacks a portion of them. This table has roughly 100,000 clones, approximately 30% appearing once. Sequenced sample: central memory CD4+ T cells from blood. The receptors originated from a woman under 30 with type 1 diabetes.

This clone was observed a handful of times. The chain is built from TRBV7-9 and TRBJ2-3, with 8 bases aligning to TRBD2. V lost 3 bases and J lost 5; bases outside the gene matches: 10. The CDR3 length is 16 residues. Germline CDR1 SEHNR, CDR2 FQNEAQ (reference sequence). The CDR3 DNA reads TGTGCCAGCAGCTTGGGGACTAGAAGGGAAAGAGATACGCAGTATTTT. Its protein product is CASSLGTRRERDTQYF.

This clone was observed a handful of times. The chain's CDR3 is CASSVDPGRIETQYF. Written as DNA, the CDR3 is TGTGCCAGCAGCGTAGACCCGGGAAGGATTGAGACCCAGTACTTC. V usage is TRBV9 and J usage is TRBJ2-5, with D perhaps TRBD2 (5 bases). The CDR3 contains 15 residues. V was trimmed by 0 bases and J by 5 bases, leaving 14 bases between them. Germline lookup yields CDR1 SGDLS and CDR2 YYNGEE.

The table lists this clone with a few counts. The gene calls are TRBV7-2 and TRBJ2-5; TRBD1 aligns across 11 bases. V shed 0 bases and J 1 base; nucleotides not matched to a gene: 1. The CDR3 totals 16 residues. CDR1 is SGHTA and CDR2 is FQGNSA in the germline V gene. CDR3 in amino acids: CASSLAGTGGQETQYF. The CDR3 DNA sequence: TGTGCCAGCAGCTTAGCTGGGACAGGGGGCCAAGAGACCCAGTACTTC.

This clone was detected only a few times. The V gene is TRBV29-1, the J gene TRBJ2-7; D possibly corresponds to TRBD1 (7 bases). CDR3 size: 13 residues. Germline CDR1 is SQVTM and CDR2 is ANQGSEA. V lost 1 base and J 7 bases, leaving 14 bases between the germline ends. The CDR3 region is CSVEGDRAGEQYF. CDR3 DNA sequence: TGCAGCGTTGAAGGAGACAGGGCGGGAGAGCAGTACTTC.

The V gene is TRBV4-1, the J gene TRBJ2-3; 14 bases fit TRBD2. This CDR3 region has 17 residues. CDR1 MGHRA and CDR2 YSYEKL come from the germline V gene. Trimming removed 6 bases from V and 5 bases from J; junction bases left unmatched: 10. The CDR3 DNA is TGCGCCAGCAGATCCCTGGGACTAGCGGGAGTTGAAGATACGCAGTATTTT. It is translated as CASRSLGLAGVEDTQYF.

This chain uses TRBV5-1 with TRBJ2-2; 7 positions agree with TRBD1. The CDR3 covers 16 residues. Unmatched junction bases numbered 5, after V lost 3 bases and J lost 0 bases. Germline V gene data show CDR1 as SGHRS and CDR2 as YFSETQ. The CDR3 reads CASSYGQASNTGELFF. DNA for the CDR3: TGCGCCAGCAGCTATGGACAGGCCTCGAACACCGGGGAGCTGTTTTTT.

In this sample, this clone turned up a few times. This chain joins TRBV2 and TRBJ2-1; 12 bases line up with TRBD2. Looked up from germline, CDR1 is SNHLY and CDR2 is FYNNEI. V shed 5 bases and J 6 bases; nucleotides not matched to a gene: 8. This CDR3 contains 16 residues. The CDR3 sequence is CASSYPGLAGFNEQFF. In nucleotides, the CDR3 is TGTGCCAGCAGTTATCCGGGACTAGCGGGCTTCAATGAGCAGTTCTTC.

A few counts support this clone. The V and J genes are TRBV19 and TRBJ1-5; 9 nucleotides line up with TRBD1. There are 15 residues in the CDR3. Germline-derived CDR1 and CDR2 are LNHDA and SQIVND (reference sequence). V dropped 6 bases and J dropped 6; count of bases not matched to a gene: 9. This CDR3 reads CASSYTQTGGQPQHF. CDR3 coding DNA: TGTGCCAGTAGCTATACCCAGACAGGGGGTCAGCCCCAGCATTTT. The full variable domain, completed using reference TRBV19 and TRBJ1-5, is DGGITQSPKYLFRKEGQNVTLSCEQNLNHDAMYWYRQDPGQGLRLIYYSQIVNDFQKGDIAEGYSVSREKKESFPLTVTSAQKNPTAFYLCASSYTQTGGQPQHFGDGTRLSIL.

The chain combines TRBV10-1 with TRBJ1-1, with a possible D match to TRBD1 (5 bases). Trimming took off 3 bases at V and 10 bases at J, with 15 bases between the two ends. The CDR3 has 13 residues. Germline assignment: CDR1 WNHNN and CDR2 SYGVQD (reference sequence). DNA for the CDR3: TGCGCCAGCAGTGATAACTCGGCGGGGGTAGCTTTCTTT. Translation: CASSDNSAGVAFF.

This chain links TRBV11-3 with TRBJ2-1; 8 positions match TRBD2. Trimming removed 1 base from V and 8 bases from J; junction bases left unmatched: 10. Germline V lookup: CDR1 SGHNT, CDR2 YENEEA. The CDR3 spans 16 residues. This chain's CDR3 is CASSLGRSSGGDEQFF. Here the CDR3 DNA reads TGTGCCAGCAGCTTAGGACGGTCCAGCGGGGGAGATGAGCAGTTCTTC.

The rearrangement uses TRBV19 and TRBJ1-4; D remains ambiguous. V lost 3 bases, J lost 6 bases, and 5 bases lay in between. The germline V gene encodes CDR1 LNHDA and CDR2 SQIVND (reference sequence). The CDR3 is made up of 12 amino acids. CDR3 sequence (DNA): TGTGCCAGTAGTATCGGGGATGAAAAACTGTTTTTT. Encoded protein: CASSIGDEKLFF.

This clone was seen a handful of times. The CDR3 reads CASSYTTGARSYEQFF. In nucleotides, the CDR3 is TGTGCCAGCAGTTACACCACAGGGGCCCGGTCCTATGAGCAGTTCTTC. This sequence joins TRBV6-5 and TRBJ2-1; 7 bases align to TRBD1. The CDR3 length is 16 residues. Germline V gene lookup returns CDR1 MNHEY and CDR2 SVGAGI. V dropped 2 bases and J dropped 8; count of bases not matched to a gene: 12.

This chain joins TRBV9 and TRBJ1-4; possibly TRBD1 for D (5 bases). The CDR3 contains 15 residues. Trimming shortened V by 1 base and J by 1 base, and 8 bases separated the two germline ends. Germline lookup yields CDR1 SGDLS and CDR2 YYNGEE. CDR3 region: CASSVTGRTNEKLFF. The CDR3, as DNA: TGTGCCAGCAGCGTAACAGGAAGAACTAATGAAAAACTGTTTTTT.

V is TRBV28 and J is TRBJ2-1; 13 positions agree with TRBD2. Losses at the gene ends were 11 bases for V and 7 bases for J; bases not matched to a gene: 5. Germline-derived CDR1 and CDR2 are MDHEN and SYDVKM. There are 13 residues in the CDR3. The CDR3 here is CAARTSGRNEQFF. CDR3 bases: TGTGCCGCCAGGACTAGCGGGAGAAATGAGCAGTTCTTC.

This clone has just one count. This chain joins TRBV7-9 and TRBJ2-7; possible D gene TRBD1, 6 bases. V lost 1 base to trimming and J lost 4 bases, with 14 bases between them. The CDR3 consists of 15 residues. The germline gives CDR1 SEHNR, CDR2 FQNEAQ (reference sequence). This CDR3 reads CASSLGPGTQYEQYF. CDR3 DNA: TGTGCCAGCAGCTTAGGACCCGGGACACAGTACGAGCAGTACTTC.

This chain joins TRBV15 and TRBJ2-3; D is possibly TRBD1 (5 bases). Trimming took 6 bases from V and 6 from J, leaving 10 bases between them. Germline V gene lookup returns CDR1 LNHNV and CDR2 YYDKDF (reference sequence). The CDR3 covers 12 residues. CDR3 sequence reads: CATRDSSDTQYF. The CDR3 DNA reads TGTGCCACCAGAGACAGTTCGGATACGCAGTATTTT. The variable domain in full, with the rest retrieved from reference TRBV15 and TRBJ2-3, is DAMVIQNPRYQVTQFGKPVTLSCSQTLNHNVMYWYQQKSSQAPKLLFHYYDKDFNNEADTPDNFQSRRPNTSFCFLDIRSPGLGDTAMYLCATRDSSDTQYFGPGTRLTVL.

The V gene is TRBV11-2, the J gene TRBJ2-5, with TRBD2 identical over 9 bases. The length of the CDR3 is 15 residues. V was clipped by 5 bases and J by 5 bases; unmatched bases: 9. The germline V gene encodes CDR1 SGHAT and CDR2 FQNNGV. The CDR3 nucleotides are TGTGCCAGCAGCCAGGGGTTGCGGGAGGGGGAGACCCAGTACTTC. It encodes CASSQGLREGETQYF. Full variable domain (remainder filled in from reference TRBV11-2 and TRBJ2-5): EAGVAQSPRYKIIEKRQSVAFWCNPISGHATLYWYQQILGQGPKLLIQFQNNGVVDDSQLPKDRFSAERLKGVDSTLKIQPAKLEDSAVYLCASSQGLREGETQYFGPGTRLLVL.

J is TRBJ2-2 and V is TRBV2; 8 positions agree with TRBD1. CDR1 SNHLY and CDR2 FYNNEI come from the germline V gene. The CDR3 covers 15 residues. The J segment lost 0 bases and the V segment lost 11 bases, leaving 8 bases of the junction unmatched. CDR3 protein: CAATGAAPNTGELFF. CDR3 bases: TGTGCCGCGACAGGGGCCGCCCCGAACACCGGGGAGCTGTTTTTT. Variable domain in full (rest from reference TRBV2 and TRBJ2-2): EPEVTQTPSHQVTQMGQEVILRCVPISNHLYFYWYRQILGQKVEFLVSFYNNEISEKSEIFDDQFSVERPDGSNFTLKIRSTKLEDSAMYFCAATGAAPNTGELFFGEGSRLTVL.

This CDR3 is CASSYSGTRGEQFF. The DNA of the CDR3 is TGTGCCAGCAGTTACTCTGGGACTAGGGGTGAGCAGTTCTTC. The genes are TRBV6-5 and TRBJ2-1, with 8 positions matching TRBD2. CDR1 and CDR2 from the germline V gene are MNHEY and SVGAGI. This CDR3 comprises 14 residues. J lost 9 bases, V lost 0 bases, and 4 bases had no gene match.

This clone turned up a few times. This sequence joins TRBV5-1 and TRBJ2-7; 8 bases fit TRBD1. The CDR3 runs to 17 residues. V trimming: 1 base; J trimming: 2 bases; junction bases outside the gene matches: 11. CDR1 SGHRS and CDR2 YFSETQ come from the germline V gene. In nucleotides, the CDR3 is TGCGCCAGCAGCTTGCGGTATGGGGGACAGGTGCCCTACGAGCAGTACTTC. Translating gives CASSLRYGGQVPYEQYF.

The V and J genes are TRBV9 and TRBJ2-3; a possible D gene is TRBD2 (5 bases). Germline V gene sequence: CDR1 SGDLS, CDR2 YYNGEE. The CDR3 is made up of 14 amino acids. Trimming cost V 1 base and J 1 base, with 7 bases left between them. The CDR3, as DNA: TGTGCCAGCAGCGTATACGGGGGCACAGATACGCAGTATTTT. Its translation: CASSVYGGTDTQYF.

This clone has a handful of counts. This chain uses TRBV30 with TRBJ2-7; TRBD1 aligns across 7 bases. The CDR3 has 14 amino acids. Germline V gives CDR1 GTSNPN, CDR2 SVGIG (reference sequence). V was clipped by 0 bases and J by 3 bases; unmatched bases: 5. CDR3 residues: CAWSVGQARYEQYF. For the CDR3, the DNA is TGTGCCTGGAGTGTAGGACAGGCTCGCTACGAGCAGTACTTC.

The chain recombines TRBV5-1 with TRBJ2-5; 11 bases match TRBD1. Per the germline V gene, CDR1 is SGHRS and CDR2 is YFSETQ. CDR3 length equals 14 residues. After removal of 0 bases from V and 9 bases from J, the junction contained 4 bases not matched to a gene. This CDR3 is CASSLDGTGGPQYF. The CDR3, as DNA: TGCGCCAGCAGCTTGGATGGGACAGGGGGGCCCCAGTACTTC.

This chain joins TRBV6-1 and TRBJ2-7; tentative D call: TRBD1 (6 bases). The CDR3 is made up of 14 amino acids. Germline V gene sequence: CDR1 MNHNS, CDR2 SASEGT. V was pared by 5 bases and J by 4 bases, with 15 bases between. The CDR3 here is CASSSRTDLYEQYF. As DNA, the CDR3 is TGTGCCAGCAGTTCCAGGACAGATTTGTACGAGCAGTACTTC.

J is TRBJ2-1 and V is TRBV7-3, with 9 bases that match TRBD2. CDR1 is SGHTA and CDR2 is FQGTGA in the germline V gene. The CDR3 runs 13 residues. V gave up 5 bases and J gave up 9 bases; unmatched junction bases: 5. The CDR3 is CASSPGTSFEQFF. DNA of the CDR3: TGTGCCAGCAGCCCCGGGACTAGCTTTGAGCAGTTCTTC.

The rearrangement uses TRBV5-4 and TRBJ2-2, with 11 bases that match TRBD1. The length of the CDR3 is 18 residues. V lost 4 bases, J lost 5 bases, and 13 bases stayed unmatched. CDR1 is SGHNT, CDR2 YYREEE, per germline (reference sequence). CDR3 residues: CASSPGPTGTGGTGELFF. DNA for the CDR3: TGTGCCAGCAGCCCGGGTCCCACCGGGACAGGGGGAACCGGGGAGCTGTTTTTT. The complete variable domain, with remaining parts taken from reference TRBV5-4 and TRBJ2-2, reads ETGVTQSPTHLIKTRGQQVTLRCSSQSGHNTVSWYQQALGQGPQFIFQYYREEENGRGNFPPRFSGLQFPNYSSELNVNALELDDSALYLCASSPGPTGTGGTGELFFGEGSRLTVL.

The DNA for the CDR3 is TGTGCCAGCAGCTCGAGACAGGGCCCGACCGAAGAAAAACTGTTTTTT. Translation: CASSSRQGPTEEKLFF. The chain recombines TRBV11-1 with TRBJ1-4, with 7 positions matching TRBD1. The CDR3 contains 16 residues. V lost 4 bases to trimming and J lost 8 bases; unmatched junction nucleotides: 13. Germline V gives CDR1 SGHAT, CDR2 FQDESV (reference sequence).

In its sample, this clone was seen a few times. The chain employs TRBV28 and TRBJ1-4; perhaps TRBD1 as D (6 bases). The CDR3 is made up of 16 amino acids. Germline V CDR1 and CDR2: MDHEN, SYDVKM. The V end lost 2 bases, the J end lost 10 bases, and 20 bases lay between the germline ends. The CDR3 reads CASSLIGGGRLGKLFF. Here the CDR3 DNA reads TGTGCCAGCAGTTTAATAGGGGGGGGGCGCCTTGGAAAACTGTTTTTT.

This clone occurred a few times. This sequence joins TRBV2 and TRBJ2-3; 9 positions match TRBD1. Trimming cost V 4 bases and J 6 bases; bases outside gene matches: 8. In germline, CDR1 is SNHLY, CDR2 FYNNEI. CDR3 size: 15 residues. The CDR3 nucleotides are TGTGCCAGCAGTGGGGGGACAGGGAGACTGGATACGCAGTATTTT. Its translation: CASSGGTGRLDTQYF.

The chain carries TRBV4-3 and TRBJ1-1; D might be TRBD1 (5 bases). The length of the CDR3 is 13 residues. Trimming took off 1 base at V and 10 bases at J, with 13 bases between the two ends. From germline, CDR1 is LGHNA and CDR2 YSLEER. The DNA of the CDR3 is TGCGCCAGCAGCCAAGGGACAATAGAACGAGCTTTCTTT. Protein: CASSQGTIERAFF.